This T cell receptor (beta chain) was observed in a study of blood T cell repertoires in COVID-19. Study-level background: Some COVID-19 samples were acute and others convalescent; all came from the United States, Italy and Spain. The cDNA or gDNA used as material had been derived from T cells, B-cell-depleted T cells, or PBMCs.

Per the original data handling: Amplifying reference gene primers gave estimates of nucleated cell counts. Clones were sequenced by immunoSEQ multiplex PCR, and TCRdb holds only the in-frame ones, with some missing. That table furnishes V, J and clone size, whereas the DNA furnished D and trimming. This table has tens of thousands of clones, roughly 90% appearing once. CDR1 and CDR2 (germline): MNHNS, SASEGT. CDR3 length: 14 amino acids. Unmatched junction bases numbered 2, after V lost 3 bases and J lost 4 bases. This chain uses TRBV6-1 with TRBJ2-1; 8 bases map to TRBD2. This TCR derives from a man aged 65 to 79 with active or convalescent COVID-19. The sequenced sample consisted of peripheral blood. CDR3 in DNA: TGTGCCAGCAGTGAGACTAGCGTATACAATGAGCAGTTCTTC. This sequence encodes CASSETSVYNEQFF.